The 12 T cell receptor beta chains reported below all come from one sample, sequenced in a study of esophageal squamous cell carcinoma under preoperative chemotherapy. One entry per CDR3 protein, called by TCRdb with MiXCR from the PCR reads. The profile shows approximately 20,000 distinct CDR3 sequences, 46% of them singletons. Time point described: after preoperative PTX-NDP chemotherapy. Sampling was done from a patient given preoperative chemotherapy. The source is a human donor with esophageal squamous cell carcinoma. The donor label of this sample is uncertain.

A note on this clonotype: A junction boundary mismatches the germline segment, possibly from a read error. The V gene is TRBV7-8, the J gene TRBJ2-1, with 8 bases aligning to TRBD2. CDR1 SGHVS and CDR2 FQNEAQ come from the germline V gene. The CDR3 runs to 15 residues. This CDR3 is CASSSVLAEIDELFF. The DNA of the CDR3 is TGTGCCAGCAGCTCTGTACTAGCGGAGATCGATGAGCTGTTTTTC.

This clonotype was observed many times. The rearrangement joins TRBV7-2 to TRBJ2-5; TRBD2 aligns across 8 bases. The CDR3 length is 17 residues. V shed 3 bases, J shed 5 bases, and the junction held 14 bases outside the gene matches. Germline CDR1 reads SGHTA; CDR2 reads FQGNSA. The CDR3 DNA reads TGTGCCAGCAGCTTGTCCCCGGGACTAGGGAGTAGTGAGACCCAGTACTTC. Amino acids: CASSLSPGLGSSETQYF.

A few counts support this clonotype. V is TRBV20-1 and J is TRBJ2-5; TRBD2 agrees at 8 bases. CDR3 size: 20 residues. The V gene's germline CDR1 is DFQATT and CDR2 SNEGSKA (reference sequence). The trim removed 4 bases at V and 2 bases at J, leaving 24 bases unmatched. The CDR3 DNA reads TGCAGTGCTACACCCGACGGGGGGGGCGCAGATTTAGGCCGTCAAGAGACCCAGTACTTC. Translation: CSATPDGGGADLGRQETQYF.

This clonotype has at least ten counts. The genes are TRBV6-5 and TRBJ1-1; TRBD1 matches 10 bases. This CDR3 region has 14 residues. The V gene's germline CDR1 is MNHEY and CDR2 SVGAGI. The V and J ends lost 4 bases and 10 bases, in that order; junction bases with no gene match: 9. In nucleotides, the CDR3 is TGTGCCAGCAGTTTGACAGGGGGCGGTCGTAGAGCTTTCTTT. Residues: CASSLTGGGRRAFF.

This clonotype showed up many times. The genes are TRBV15 and TRBJ2-5; 13 nucleotides align to TRBD2. This CDR3 region has 14 residues. V dropped 6 bases and J dropped 5; count of bases not matched to a gene: 3. The germline CDR1 and CDR2 sequences are LNHNV and YYDKDF (reference sequence). CDR3 bases: TGTGCCACCAGGGGACTAGCGGGATTTGAGACCCAGTACTTC. This gives the protein CATRGLAGFETQYF.

The sample holds one count of this clonotype. Because it lacks the conserved phenylalanine or tryptophan at the end, this CDR3 is likely a read error. This chain uses TRBV7-8 with TRBJ2-5; D is uncertain. V gave up 4 bases and J gave up 3 bases, with 12 bases separating them. CDR1 and CDR2 from the germline V gene are SGHVS and FQNEAQ. CDR3 length: 14 amino acids. CDR3 in amino acids: CASSSAMTKETQYS. The CDR3 DNA sequence: TGTGCCAGCAGCTCGGCTATGACGAAAGAGACCCAGTACTCC.

V and J are TRBV12-3 or TRBV12-4 and TRBJ2-1; TRBD1 or TRBD2 may be the D gene (7 bases each). The germline V and J ends were trimmed by 6 bases and 12 bases, with 15 bases remaining between them. This CDR3 contains 12 residues. CDR3 amino acids: CASSFTGEGQFF. CDR3 in DNA: TGTGCCAGCAGCTTCACAGGGGAGGGGCAGTTCTTC.

The chain joins TRBV7-8 to TRBJ2-5; 11 bases are shared with TRBD1. Looked up from germline, CDR1 is SGHVS and CDR2 is FQNEAQ. The CDR3 runs to 18 residues. J gave up 5 bases and V 3 bases, and 14 bases lay outside the gene matches. The DNA of the CDR3 is TGTGCCAGCAGCTTCCGGACAGGGGGCGTAATGGTTGTGGAGACCCAGTACTTC. Protein product: CASSFRTGGVMVVETQYF.

This clonotype was counted only a few times. The chain couples TRBV6-2 or TRBV6-3 to TRBJ1-2; 7 nucleotides match TRBD1. Germline V gene lookup returns CDR1 MNHEY and CDR2 SVGEGT. CDR3 length equals 13 residues. Unmatched junction bases numbered 7, after V lost 6 bases and J lost 6 bases. The CDR3 nucleotides read TGTGCCAGCAGCCGAGACAGGGTGGATGGCTACACCTTC. Protein product: CASSRDRVDGYTF.

The V call is TRBV6-1, the J call TRBJ2-7; D gene unclear. Germline V gene sequence: CDR1 MNHNS, CDR2 SASEGT. The CDR3 length is 13 residues. Trimming left V 5 bases short and J 4 bases short, with 12 bases between. CDR3 loop: CASSLWPGYEQYF. CDR3 nucleotide sequence: TGTGCCAGCAGTCTTTGGCCCGGATACGAGCAGTACTTC.

This chain connects TRBV7-9 to TRBJ2-5; D remains ambiguous. V gave up 4 bases and J gave up 2 bases, with 11 bases separating them. Germline CDR1 and CDR2: SEHNR and FQNEAQ (reference sequence). CDR3 length: 14 amino acids. The CDR3 coding sequence is TGTGCCAGCAGCTCCCGCTGGGGTCAAGAGACCCAGTACTTC. It specifies CASSSRWGQETQYF.

The V gene is TRBV7-2, the J gene TRBJ1-4; perhaps TRBD1 as D (5 bases). The CDR3 covers 15 residues. Per germline, CDR1 SGHTA and CDR2 FQGNSA. Trimming took 1 base from V and 2 from J, leaving 8 bases between them. The CDR3 region is CASSLGGGTNEKLFF. The CDR3 nucleotides read TGTGCCAGCAGCTTAGGTGGGGGGACTAATGAAAAACTGTTTTTT. The variable domain in full, with the rest retrieved from reference TRBV7-2 and TRBJ1-4, is GAGVSQSPSNKVTEKGKDVELRCDPISGHTALYWYRQSLGQGLEFLIYFQGNSAPDKSGLPSDRFSAERTGGSVSTLTIQRTQQEDSAVYLCASSLGGGTNEKLFFGSGTQLSVL.